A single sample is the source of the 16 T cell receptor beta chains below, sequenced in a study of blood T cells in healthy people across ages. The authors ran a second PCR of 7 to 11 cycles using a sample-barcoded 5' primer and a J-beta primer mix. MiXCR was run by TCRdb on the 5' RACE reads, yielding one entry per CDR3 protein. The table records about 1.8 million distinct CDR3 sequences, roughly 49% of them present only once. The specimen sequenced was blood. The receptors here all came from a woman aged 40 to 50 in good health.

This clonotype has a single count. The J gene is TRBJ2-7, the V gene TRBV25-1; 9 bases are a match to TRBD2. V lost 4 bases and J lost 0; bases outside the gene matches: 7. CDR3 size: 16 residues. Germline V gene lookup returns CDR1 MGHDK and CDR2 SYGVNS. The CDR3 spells CASSGLTSGRSYEQYF. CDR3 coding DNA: TGTGCCAGCAGTGGTCTGACTAGCGGACGCTCCTACGAGCAGTACTTC.

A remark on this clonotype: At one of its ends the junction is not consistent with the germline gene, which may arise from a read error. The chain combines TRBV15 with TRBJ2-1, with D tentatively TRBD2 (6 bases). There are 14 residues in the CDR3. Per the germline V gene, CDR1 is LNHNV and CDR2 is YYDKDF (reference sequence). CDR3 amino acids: CATGRDRGAVGQFF. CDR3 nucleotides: TGTGCCACCGGCAGAGATCGCGGGGCCGTGGGGCAGTTCTTC. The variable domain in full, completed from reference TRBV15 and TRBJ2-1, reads DAMVIQNPRYQVTQFGKPVTLSCSQTLNHNVMYWYQQKSSQAPKLLFHYYDKDFNNEADTPDNFQSRRPNTSFCFLDIRSPGLGDTAMYLCATGRDRGAVGQFFGPGTRLTVL.

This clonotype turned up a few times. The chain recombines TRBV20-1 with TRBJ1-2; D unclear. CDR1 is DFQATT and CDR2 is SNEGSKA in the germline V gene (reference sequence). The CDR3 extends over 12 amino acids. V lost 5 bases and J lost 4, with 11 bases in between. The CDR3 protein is CSAPSIPYGYTF. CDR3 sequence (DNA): TGCAGTGCTCCATCTATTCCCTATGGCTACACCTTC.

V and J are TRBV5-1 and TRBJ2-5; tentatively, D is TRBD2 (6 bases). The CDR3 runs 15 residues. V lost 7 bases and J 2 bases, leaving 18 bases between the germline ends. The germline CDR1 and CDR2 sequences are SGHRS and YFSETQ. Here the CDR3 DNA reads TGCGCCAGCTTCCGGGCGGGGACGGGGCAAGAGACCCAGTACTTC. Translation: CASFRAGTGQETQYF. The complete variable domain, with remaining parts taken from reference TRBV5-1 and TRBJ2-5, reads KAGVTQTPRYLIKTRGQQVTLSCSPISGHRSVSWYQQTPGQGLQFLFEYFSETQRNKGNFPGRFSGRQFSNSRSEMNVSTLELGDSALYLCASFRAGTGQETQYFGPGTRLLVL.

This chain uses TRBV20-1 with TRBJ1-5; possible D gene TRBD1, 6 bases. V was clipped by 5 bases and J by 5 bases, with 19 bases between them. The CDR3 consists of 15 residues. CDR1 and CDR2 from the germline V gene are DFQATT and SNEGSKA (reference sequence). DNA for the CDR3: TGCAGTGCTGTGCGGGGGCAGGTCTCTCATCAGCCCCAGCATTTT. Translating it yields CSAVRGQVSHQPQHF.

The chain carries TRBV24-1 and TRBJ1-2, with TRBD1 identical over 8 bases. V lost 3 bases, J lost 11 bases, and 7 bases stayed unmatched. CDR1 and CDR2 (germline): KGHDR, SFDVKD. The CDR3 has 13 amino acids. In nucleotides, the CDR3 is TGTGCCACCAGTGATCCGGGGACAGGAGGTTACACCTTC. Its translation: CATSDPGTGGYTF.

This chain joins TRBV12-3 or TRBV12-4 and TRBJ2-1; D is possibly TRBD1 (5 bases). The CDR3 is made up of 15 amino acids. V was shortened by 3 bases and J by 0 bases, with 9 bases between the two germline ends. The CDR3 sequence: CASSLIGASYNEQFF. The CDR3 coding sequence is TGTGCCAGCAGTTTGATAGGGGCCTCCTACAATGAGCAGTTCTTC.

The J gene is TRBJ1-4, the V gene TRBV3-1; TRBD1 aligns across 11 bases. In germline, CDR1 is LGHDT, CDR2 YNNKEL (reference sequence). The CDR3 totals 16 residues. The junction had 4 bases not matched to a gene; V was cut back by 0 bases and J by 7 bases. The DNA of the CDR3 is TGTGCCAGCAGCCAAGATTTTGGGACAGGGGGTGAAAAACTGTTTTTT. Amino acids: CASSQDFGTGGEKLFF.

The CDR3 DNA follows: TGTGCCAGCAGCTTTGGTCTGACAGGGCTCCAAGAGACCCAGTACTTC. This sequence encodes CASSFGLTGLQETQYF. V is TRBV11-2 and J is TRBJ2-4, with 7 bases lining up with TRBD1. With the DNA end fitting TRBJ2-5 better, the J assignment may be wrong. The CDR3 is 16 residues long. Germline-derived CDR1 and CDR2 are SGHAT and FQNNGV.

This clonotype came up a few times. The CDR3 protein is CSASWSLAVPQETQYF. The CDR3 nucleotides read TGCAGTGCTAGTTGGTCTCTGGCCGTCCCCCAAGAGACCCAGTACTTC. The gene calls are TRBV20-1 and TRBJ2-5; D ambiguous. The CDR3 consists of 16 residues. V dropped 3 bases and J dropped 1 base, with 18 bases sitting between them. From germline, CDR1 is DFQATT and CDR2 SNEGSKA (reference sequence).

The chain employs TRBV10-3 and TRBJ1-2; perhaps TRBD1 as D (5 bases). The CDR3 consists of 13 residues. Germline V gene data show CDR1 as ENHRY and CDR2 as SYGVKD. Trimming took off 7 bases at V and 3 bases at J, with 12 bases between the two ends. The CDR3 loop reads CAITDSPDYGYTF. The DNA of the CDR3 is TGTGCCATCACCGACAGCCCCGACTATGGCTACACCTTC.

CDR3 protein: CASSLVPAGALEDTQYF. CDR3 DNA: TGTGCCAGCAGCTTAGTCCCAGCGGGGGCCCTCGAGGATACGCAGTATTTT. The chain recombines TRBV7-2 with TRBJ2-3, with TRBD2 identical over 8 bases. This CDR3 contains 17 residues. After removal of 1 base from V and 6 bases from J, the junction contained 12 bases not matched to a gene. CDR1 is SGHTA, CDR2 FQGNSA, per germline. Filled out from reference TRBV7-2 and TRBJ2-3, the complete variable domain reads GAGVSQSPSNKVTEKGKDVELRCDPISGHTALYWYRQSLGQGLEFLIYFQGNSAPDKSGLPSDRFSAERTGGSVSTLTIQRTQQEDSAVYLCASSLVPAGALEDTQYFGPGTRLTVL.

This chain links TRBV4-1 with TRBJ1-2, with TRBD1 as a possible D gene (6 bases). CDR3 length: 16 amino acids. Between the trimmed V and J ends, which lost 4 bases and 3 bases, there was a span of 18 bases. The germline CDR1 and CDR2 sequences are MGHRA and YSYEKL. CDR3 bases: TGCGCCAGCAGCCCGGGACACACCGTGGTAGACTATGGCTACACCTTC. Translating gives CASSPGHTVVDYGYTF.

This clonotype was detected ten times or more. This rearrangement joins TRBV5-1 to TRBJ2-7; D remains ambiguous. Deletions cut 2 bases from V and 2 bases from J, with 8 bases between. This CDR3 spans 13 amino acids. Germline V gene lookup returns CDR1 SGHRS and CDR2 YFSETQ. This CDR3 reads CASSFWQPYEQYF. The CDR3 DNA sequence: TGCGCCAGCAGCTTTTGGCAGCCCTACGAGCAGTACTTC.

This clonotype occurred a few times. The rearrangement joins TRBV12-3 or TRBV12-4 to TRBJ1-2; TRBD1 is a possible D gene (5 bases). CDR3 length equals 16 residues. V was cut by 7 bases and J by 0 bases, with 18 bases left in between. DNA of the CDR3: TGTGCCAGCATCCCTGGGTGGGGCACAACTAACTATGGCTACACCTTC. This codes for CASIPGWGTTNYGYTF.

The CDR3 nucleotides are TGTGCCAGCAGTGGGGAAGCGGGGGTTAACAATGAGCAGTTCTTC. As protein: CASSGEAGVNNEQFF. V is TRBV6-2 or TRBV6-3 and J is TRBJ2-1, with 8 bases aligning to TRBD2. Germline trimming cut 5 bases from V and 5 bases from J; bases unmatched to any gene: 8. The length of the CDR3 is 15 residues. From germline, CDR1 is MNHEY and CDR2 SVGEGT.